This T cell receptor beta chain was retrieved from a study of T-cell reconstitution after alpha-beta-depleted transplantation in children. Study outcomes and limitations: The authors attributed T-cell counts and diversity one year after transplant mostly to newly produced T cells. Some patients owed their high day-60 TCRbeta diversity to surviving recipient T cells and thymic progenitors. Expanded graft clones, several hundred of them, were reportedly the source of alpha-beta T cells about two months after transplant.

The CDR3 spans 18 residues. CDR1 MGHDK and CDR2 SYGVNS come from the germline V gene. V trimming: 2 bases; J trimming: 2 bases; junction bases outside the gene matches: 11. Construction of the TCRbeta library involved unique molecular identifiers. TCRdb processed the PCR reads anew with MiXCR; each CDR3 protein has one entry. The table has hundreds of thousands of distinct CDR3 sequences, 10% to 15% seen once. Concerning this clonotype itself: Its antigen is undetermined.

This specimen was PBMCs, mostly from graft donor cells, taken 360 days after TCRalphabeta/CD19-depleted stem cell transplant. The source of this sequence is a male patient aged 10-17 years who had a stem cell transplant for acute myeloid leukemia, so the T cells may come from the graft donor. The chain joins TRBV25-1 to TRBJ2-5, with TRBD2 identical over 10 bases. The CDR3 reads CASSEGWSGRVRQETQYF. DNA for the CDR3: TGTGCCAGCAGTGAAGGTTGGAGCGGGAGGGTCAGACAAGAGACCCAGTACTTC. The full variable domain, its missing parts supplied by reference TRBV25-1 and TRBJ2-5, is EADIYQTPRYLVIGTGKKITLECSQTMGHDKMYWYQQDPGMELHLIHYSYGVNSTEKGDLSSESTVSRIRTEHFPLTLESARPSHTSQYLCASSEGWSGRVRQETQYFGPGTRLLVL.